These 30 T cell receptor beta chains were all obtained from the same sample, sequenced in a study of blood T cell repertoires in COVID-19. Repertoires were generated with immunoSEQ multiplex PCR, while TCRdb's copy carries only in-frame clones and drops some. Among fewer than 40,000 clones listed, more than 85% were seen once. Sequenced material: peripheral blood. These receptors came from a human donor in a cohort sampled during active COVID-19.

The CDR3 DNA follows: TGTGCCAGCACCGGGGACAGGGGTTACAATGAGCAGTTCTTC. Amino acid sequence: CASTGDRGYNEQFF. This chain connects TRBV6-5 to TRBJ2-1; 10 bases line up with TRBD1. This CDR3 contains 14 residues. V lost 7 bases to trimming and J lost 4 bases; unmatched junction nucleotides: 4. In germline, CDR1 is MNHEY, CDR2 SVGAGI.

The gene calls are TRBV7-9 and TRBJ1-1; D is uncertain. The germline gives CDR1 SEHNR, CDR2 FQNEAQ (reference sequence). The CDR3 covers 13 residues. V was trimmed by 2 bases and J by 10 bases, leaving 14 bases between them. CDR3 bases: TGTGCCAGCAGCTTAAAGCCGGGGTTCGGAGCTTTCTTT. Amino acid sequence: CASSLKPGFGAFF. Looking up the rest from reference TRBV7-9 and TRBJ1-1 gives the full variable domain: DTGVSQNPRHKITKRGQNVTFRCDPISEHNRLYWYRQTLGQGPEFLTYFQNEAQLEKSRLLSDRFSAERPKGSFSTLEIQRTEQGDSAMYLCASSLKPGFGAFFGQGTRLTVV.

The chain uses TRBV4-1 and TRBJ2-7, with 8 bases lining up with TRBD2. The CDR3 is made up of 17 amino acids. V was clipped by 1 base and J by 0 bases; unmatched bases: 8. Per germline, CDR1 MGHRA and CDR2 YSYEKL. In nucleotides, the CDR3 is TGCGCCAGCAGCCAAGGCTCTAGCGGGTGGAGCTCCTACGAGCAGTACTTC. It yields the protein CASSQGSSGWSSYEQYF.

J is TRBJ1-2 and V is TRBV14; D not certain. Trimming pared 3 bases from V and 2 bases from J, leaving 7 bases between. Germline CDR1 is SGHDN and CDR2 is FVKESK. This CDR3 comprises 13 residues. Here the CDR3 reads CASSQEMNYGYTF. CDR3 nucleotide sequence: TGTGCCAGCAGCCAGGAGATGAACTATGGCTACACCTTC.

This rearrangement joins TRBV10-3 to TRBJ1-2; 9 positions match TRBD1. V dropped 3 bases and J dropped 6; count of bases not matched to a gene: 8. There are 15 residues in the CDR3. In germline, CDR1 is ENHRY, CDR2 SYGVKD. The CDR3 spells CAISDPNRGHNGYTF. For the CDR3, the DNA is TGTGCCATCAGTGACCCTAACAGGGGGCATAATGGCTACACCTTC.

This CDR3 is CAWSTGPLFEQYF. CDR3 DNA sequence: TGTGCCTGGAGCACAGGACCGTTGTTCGAGCAGTACTTC. The chain joins TRBV30 to TRBJ2-7, with D possibly matching TRBD1 (5 bases). In germline, CDR1 is GTSNPN, CDR2 SVGIG (reference sequence). This CDR3 contains 13 residues. The V and J ends lost 3 bases and 6 bases respectively, with 15 bases between them. Full variable domain (outside the CDR3, taken from reference TRBV30 and TRBJ2-7): SQTIHQWPATLVQPVGSPLSLECTVEGTSNPNLYWYRQAAGRGLQLLFYSVGIGQISSEVPQNLSASRPQDRQFILSSKKLLLSDSGFYLCAWSTGPLFEQYFGPGTRLTVT.

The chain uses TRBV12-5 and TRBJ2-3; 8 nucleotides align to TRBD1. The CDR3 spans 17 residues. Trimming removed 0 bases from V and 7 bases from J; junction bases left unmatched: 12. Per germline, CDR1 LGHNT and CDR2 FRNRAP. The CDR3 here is CASGLVLGTGTQNTQYF. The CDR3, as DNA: TGTGCTAGTGGTTTGGTACTGGGGACAGGTACACAAAATACGCAGTATTTT.

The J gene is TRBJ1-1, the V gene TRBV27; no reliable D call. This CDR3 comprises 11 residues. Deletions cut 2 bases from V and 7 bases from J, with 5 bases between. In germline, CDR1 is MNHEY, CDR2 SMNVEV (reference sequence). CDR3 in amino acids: CASSLRGEAFF. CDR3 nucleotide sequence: TGTGCCAGCAGTTTACGGGGTGAAGCTTTCTTT.

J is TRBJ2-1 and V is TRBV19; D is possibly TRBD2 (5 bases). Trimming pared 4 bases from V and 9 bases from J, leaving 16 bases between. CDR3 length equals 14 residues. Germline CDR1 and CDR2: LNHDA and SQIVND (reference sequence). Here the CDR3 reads CASSTLSSWGEQFF. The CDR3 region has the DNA TGTGCCAGTAGTACCCTGTCTAGCTGGGGTGAGCAGTTCTTC.

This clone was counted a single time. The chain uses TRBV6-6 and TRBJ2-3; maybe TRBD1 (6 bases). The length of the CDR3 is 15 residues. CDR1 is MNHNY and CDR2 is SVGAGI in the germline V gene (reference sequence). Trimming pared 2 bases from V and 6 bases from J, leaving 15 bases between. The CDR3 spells CASSYSGGSADTQYF. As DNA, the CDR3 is TGTGCCAGCAGTTACAGTGGGGGCTCAGCCGATACGCAGTATTTT.

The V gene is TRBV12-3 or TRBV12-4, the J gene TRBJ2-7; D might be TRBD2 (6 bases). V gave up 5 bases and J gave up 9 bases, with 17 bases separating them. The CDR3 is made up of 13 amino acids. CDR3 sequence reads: CASSRREEPGQYF. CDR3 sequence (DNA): TGTGCCAGCAGTCGGAGGGAGGAGCCGGGGCAGTACTTC.

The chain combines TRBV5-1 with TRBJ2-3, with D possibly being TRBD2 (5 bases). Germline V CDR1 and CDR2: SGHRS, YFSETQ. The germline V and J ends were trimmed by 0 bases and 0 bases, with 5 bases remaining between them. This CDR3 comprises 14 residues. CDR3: CASSLGGSTDTQYF. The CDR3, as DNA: TGCGCCAGCAGCTTGGGCGGGAGCACAGATACGCAGTATTTT.

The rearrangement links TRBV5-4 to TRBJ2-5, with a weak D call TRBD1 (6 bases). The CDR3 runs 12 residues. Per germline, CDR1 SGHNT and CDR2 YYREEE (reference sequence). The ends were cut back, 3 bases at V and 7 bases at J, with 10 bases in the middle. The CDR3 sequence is CASSSGQRTQYF. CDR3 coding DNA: TGTGCCAGCAGCTCCGGACAGAGGACCCAGTACTTC.

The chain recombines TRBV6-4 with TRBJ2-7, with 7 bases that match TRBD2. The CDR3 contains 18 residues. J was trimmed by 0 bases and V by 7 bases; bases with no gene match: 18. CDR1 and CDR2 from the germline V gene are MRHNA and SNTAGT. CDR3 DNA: TGTGCCAGCACTTACACTGCCCTTGGGCGGGAGTTCTCCTACGAGCAGTACTTC. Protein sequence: CASTYTALGREFSYEQYF.

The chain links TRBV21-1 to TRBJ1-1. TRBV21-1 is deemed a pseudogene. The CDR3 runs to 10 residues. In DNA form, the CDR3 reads TGTGCCAGCGGGAGCACTGAAGCTTTCTTT. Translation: CASGSTEAFF.

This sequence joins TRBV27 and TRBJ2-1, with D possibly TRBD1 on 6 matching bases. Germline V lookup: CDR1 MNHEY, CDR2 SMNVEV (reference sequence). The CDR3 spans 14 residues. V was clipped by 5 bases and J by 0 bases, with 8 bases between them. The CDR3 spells CASSDRLSYNEQFF. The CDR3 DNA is TGTGCCAGCAGTGACAGGCTCTCCTACAATGAGCAGTTCTTC.

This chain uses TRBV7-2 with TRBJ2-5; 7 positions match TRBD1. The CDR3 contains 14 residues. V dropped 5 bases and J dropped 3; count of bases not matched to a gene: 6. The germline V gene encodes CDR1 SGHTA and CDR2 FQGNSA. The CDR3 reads CASSASGTEETQYF. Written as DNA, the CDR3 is TGTGCCAGCAGCGCCTCCGGGACAGAAGAGACCCAGTACTTC.

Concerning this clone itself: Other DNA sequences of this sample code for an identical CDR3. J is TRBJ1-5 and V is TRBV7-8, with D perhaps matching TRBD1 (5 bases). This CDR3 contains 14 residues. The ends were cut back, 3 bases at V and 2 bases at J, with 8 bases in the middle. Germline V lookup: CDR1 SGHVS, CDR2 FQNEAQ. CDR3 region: CASSLGQGNQPQHF. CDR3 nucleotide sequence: TGTGCCAGCAGCTTGGGGCAGGGCAATCAGCCCCAGCATTTT.

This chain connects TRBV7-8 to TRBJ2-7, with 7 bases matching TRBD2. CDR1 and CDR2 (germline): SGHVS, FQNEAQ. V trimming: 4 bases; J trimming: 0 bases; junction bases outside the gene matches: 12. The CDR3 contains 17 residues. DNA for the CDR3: TGTGCCAGCAGCTCTCGACTAGCTGGCACATCCTCCTACGAGCAGTACTTC. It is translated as CASSSRLAGTSSYEQYF.

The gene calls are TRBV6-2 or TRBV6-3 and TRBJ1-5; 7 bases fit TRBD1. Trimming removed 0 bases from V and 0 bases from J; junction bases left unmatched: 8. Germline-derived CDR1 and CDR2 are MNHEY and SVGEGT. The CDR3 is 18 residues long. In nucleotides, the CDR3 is TGTGCCAGCAGTTACTCGTTGGCAGGGGGGTATAGCAATCAGCCCCAGCATTTT. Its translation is CASSYSLAGGYSNQPQHF.

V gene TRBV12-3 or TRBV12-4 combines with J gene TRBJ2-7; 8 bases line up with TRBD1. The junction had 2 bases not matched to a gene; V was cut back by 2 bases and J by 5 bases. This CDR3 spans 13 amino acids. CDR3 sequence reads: CASSLYRGDEQYF. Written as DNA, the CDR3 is TGTGCCAGCAGTTTATACAGGGGGGACGAGCAGTACTTC.

CDR3: CASSYDSSYEQYF. DNA for the CDR3: TGTGCCAGCAGTTACGACAGCTCCTACGAGCAGTACTTC. This chain connects TRBV6-5 to TRBJ2-7, with D possibly TRBD1 on 5 matching bases. Between the trimmed V and J ends, which lost 2 bases and 0 bases, there was a span of 5 bases. CDR1 is MNHEY and CDR2 is SVGAGI in the germline V gene. The CDR3 is 13 residues long.

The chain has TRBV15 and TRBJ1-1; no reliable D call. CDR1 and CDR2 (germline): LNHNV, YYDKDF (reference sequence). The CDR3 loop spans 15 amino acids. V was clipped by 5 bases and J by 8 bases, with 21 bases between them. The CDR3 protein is CATSPSGEVGTEAFF. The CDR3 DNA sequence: TGTGCCACCAGCCCCAGTGGGGAGGTAGGAACGGAAGCTTTCTTT.

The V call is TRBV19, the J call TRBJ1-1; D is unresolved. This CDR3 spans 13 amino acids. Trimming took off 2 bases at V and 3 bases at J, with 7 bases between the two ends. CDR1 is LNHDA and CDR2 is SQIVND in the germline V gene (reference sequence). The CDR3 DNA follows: TGTGCCAGTAGTATATGGAGGGACACTGAAGCTTTCTTT. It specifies CASSIWRDTEAFF.

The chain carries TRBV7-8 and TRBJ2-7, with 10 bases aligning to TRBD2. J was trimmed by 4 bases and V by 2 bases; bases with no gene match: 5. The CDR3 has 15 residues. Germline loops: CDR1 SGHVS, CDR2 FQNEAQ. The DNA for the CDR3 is TGTGCCAGCAGCTTAATGGCTAGCGGGGGTTACGAGCAGTACTTC. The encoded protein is CASSLMASGGYEQYF.

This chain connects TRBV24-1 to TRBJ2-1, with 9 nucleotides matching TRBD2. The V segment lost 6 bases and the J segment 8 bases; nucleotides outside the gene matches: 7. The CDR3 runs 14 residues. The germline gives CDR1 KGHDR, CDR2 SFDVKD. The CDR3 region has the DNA TGTGCCACCAGTCGCGGGGGGGATGGCGATGAGCAGTTCTTC. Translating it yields CATSRGGDGDEQFF.

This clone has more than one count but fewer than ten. The CDR3, as DNA: TGCGCCAGCAGCCCCGGGACAAACTACAATGAGCAGTTCTTC. Amino acids: CASSPGTNYNEQFF. The rearrangement joins TRBV4-3 to TRBJ2-1, with TRBD1 as a possible D gene (6 bases). V was trimmed by 4 bases and J by 3 bases, leaving 10 bases between them. The CDR3 runs 14 residues. Germline CDR1 reads LGHNA; CDR2 reads YSLEER.

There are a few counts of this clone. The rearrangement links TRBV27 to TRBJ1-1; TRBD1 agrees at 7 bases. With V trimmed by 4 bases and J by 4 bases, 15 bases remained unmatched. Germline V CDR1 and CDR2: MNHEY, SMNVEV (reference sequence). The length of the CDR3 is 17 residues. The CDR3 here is CASSSIIAGQKGTEAFF. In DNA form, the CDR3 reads TGTGCCAGCAGTTCAATAATCGCGGGACAGAAGGGCACTGAAGCTTTCTTT.

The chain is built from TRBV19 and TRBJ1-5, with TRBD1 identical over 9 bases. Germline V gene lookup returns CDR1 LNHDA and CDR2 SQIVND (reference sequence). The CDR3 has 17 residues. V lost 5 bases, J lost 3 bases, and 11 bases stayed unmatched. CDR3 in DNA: TGTGCCAGTAGTCCGAACCCCGGGACAGGGCCCAATCAGCCCCAGCATTTT. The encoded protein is CASSPNPGTGPNQPQHF.

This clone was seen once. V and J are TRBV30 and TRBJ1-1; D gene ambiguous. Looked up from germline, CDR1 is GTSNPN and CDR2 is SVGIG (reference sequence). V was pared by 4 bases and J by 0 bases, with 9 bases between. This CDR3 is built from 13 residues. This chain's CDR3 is CAWIVILNTEAFF. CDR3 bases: TGTGCCTGGATAGTGATATTGAACACTGAAGCTTTCTTT.